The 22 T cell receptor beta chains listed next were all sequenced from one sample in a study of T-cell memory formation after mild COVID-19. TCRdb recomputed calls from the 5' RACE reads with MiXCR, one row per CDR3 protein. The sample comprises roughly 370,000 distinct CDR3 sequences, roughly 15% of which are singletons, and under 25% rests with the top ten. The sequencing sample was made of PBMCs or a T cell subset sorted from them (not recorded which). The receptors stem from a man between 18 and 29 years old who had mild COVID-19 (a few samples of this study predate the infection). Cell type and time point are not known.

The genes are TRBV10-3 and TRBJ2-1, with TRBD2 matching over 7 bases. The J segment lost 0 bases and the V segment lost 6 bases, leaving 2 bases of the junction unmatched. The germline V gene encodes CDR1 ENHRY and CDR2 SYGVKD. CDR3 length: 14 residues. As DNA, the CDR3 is TGTGCCATCAGGAGGACTAGCTCCTACAATGAGCAGTTCTTC. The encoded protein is CAIRRTSSYNEQFF.

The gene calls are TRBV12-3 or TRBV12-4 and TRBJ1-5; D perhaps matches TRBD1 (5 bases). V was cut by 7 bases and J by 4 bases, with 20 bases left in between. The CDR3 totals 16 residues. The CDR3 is CASTLREGNRNQPQHF. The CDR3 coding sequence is TGTGCCAGCACACTCAGGGAAGGAAACAGAAATCAGCCCCAGCATTTT.

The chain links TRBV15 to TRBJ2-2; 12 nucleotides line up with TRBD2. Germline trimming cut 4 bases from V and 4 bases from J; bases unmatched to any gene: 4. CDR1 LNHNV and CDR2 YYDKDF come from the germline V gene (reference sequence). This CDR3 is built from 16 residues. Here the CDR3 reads CATSKGGLAGTGELFF. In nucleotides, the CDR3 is TGTGCCACCAGCAAAGGGGGACTAGCGGGCACCGGGGAGCTGTTTTTT.

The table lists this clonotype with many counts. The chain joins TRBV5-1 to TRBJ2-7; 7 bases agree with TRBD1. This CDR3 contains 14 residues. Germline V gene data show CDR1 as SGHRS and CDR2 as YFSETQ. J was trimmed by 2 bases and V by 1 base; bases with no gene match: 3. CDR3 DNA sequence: TGCGCCAGCAGCTTGAGGGACAGAACCTACGAGCAGTACTTC. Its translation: CASSLRDRTYEQYF.

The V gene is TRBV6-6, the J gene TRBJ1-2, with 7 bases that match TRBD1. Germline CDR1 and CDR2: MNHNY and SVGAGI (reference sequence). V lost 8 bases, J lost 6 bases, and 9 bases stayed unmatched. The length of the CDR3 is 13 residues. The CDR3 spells CASGTAKTNGYTF. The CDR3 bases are TGTGCCAGCGGGACAGCTAAAACTAATGGCTACACCTTC.

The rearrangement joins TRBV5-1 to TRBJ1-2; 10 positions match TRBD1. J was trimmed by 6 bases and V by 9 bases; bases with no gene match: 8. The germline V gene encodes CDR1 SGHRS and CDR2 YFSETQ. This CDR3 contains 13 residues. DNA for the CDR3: TGCGCCACCCGGGGGACAGGGGTCGATGGCTACACCTTC. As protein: CATRGTGVDGYTF.

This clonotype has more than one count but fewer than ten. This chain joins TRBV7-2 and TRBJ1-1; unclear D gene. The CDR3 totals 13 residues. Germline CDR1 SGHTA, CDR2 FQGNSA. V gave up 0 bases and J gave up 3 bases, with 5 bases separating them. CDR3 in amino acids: CASSLAPYTEAFF. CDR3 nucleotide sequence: TGTGCCAGCAGCTTAGCCCCATACACTGAAGCTTTCTTT. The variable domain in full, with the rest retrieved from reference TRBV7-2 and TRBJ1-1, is GAGVSQSPSNKVTEKGKDVELRCDPISGHTALYWYRQSLGQGLEFLIYFQGNSAPDKSGLPSDRFSAERTGGSVSTLTIQRTQQEDSAVYLCASSLAPYTEAFFGQGTRLTVV.

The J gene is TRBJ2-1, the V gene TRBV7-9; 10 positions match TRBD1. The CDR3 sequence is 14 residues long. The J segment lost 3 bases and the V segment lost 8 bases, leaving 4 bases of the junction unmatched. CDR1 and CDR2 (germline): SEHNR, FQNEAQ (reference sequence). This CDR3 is CASWGTGDYNEQFF. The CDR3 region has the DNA TGTGCCAGCTGGGGGACAGGGGACTACAATGAGCAGTTCTTC.

The CDR3: CASRQRQGYEQYV. As DNA, the CDR3 is TGTGCCAGCAGACAAAGACAGGGGTACGAGCAGTACGTC. The V gene is TRBV11-1, the J gene TRBJ2-7; 8 bases are a match to TRBD1. There are 13 residues in the CDR3. V trimming: 6 bases; J trimming: 4 bases; junction bases outside the gene matches: 5. Germline V gene lookup returns CDR1 SGHAT and CDR2 FQDESV (reference sequence).

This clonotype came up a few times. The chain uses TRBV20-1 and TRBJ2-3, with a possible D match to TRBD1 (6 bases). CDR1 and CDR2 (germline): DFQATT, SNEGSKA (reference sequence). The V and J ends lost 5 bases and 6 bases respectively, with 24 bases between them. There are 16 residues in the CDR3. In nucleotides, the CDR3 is TGCAGTGCTGGTAGCACAGGGTGGACCGCTACCGATACGCAGTATTTT. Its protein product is CSAGSTGWTATDTQYF.

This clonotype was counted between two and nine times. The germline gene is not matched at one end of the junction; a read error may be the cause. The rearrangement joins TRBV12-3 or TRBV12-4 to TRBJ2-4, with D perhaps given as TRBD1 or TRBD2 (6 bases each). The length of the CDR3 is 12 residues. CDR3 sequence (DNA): TGTGCCAGCAGTCCCCGGGGGCAGCATACCCACTTC. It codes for CASSPRGQHTHF.

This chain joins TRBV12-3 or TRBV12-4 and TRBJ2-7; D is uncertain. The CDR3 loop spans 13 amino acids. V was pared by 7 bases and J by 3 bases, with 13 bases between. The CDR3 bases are TGTGCCAGCAAAAACACGGGTAGCTACGAGCAGTACTTC. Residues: CASKNTGSYEQYF.

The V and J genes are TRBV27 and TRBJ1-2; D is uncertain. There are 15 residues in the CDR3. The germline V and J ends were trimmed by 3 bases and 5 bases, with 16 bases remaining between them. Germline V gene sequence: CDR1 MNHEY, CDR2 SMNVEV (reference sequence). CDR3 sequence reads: CASSFNSRHWYGYTF. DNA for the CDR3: TGTGCCAGCAGTTTTAATAGTCGTCATTGGTATGGCTACACCTTC.

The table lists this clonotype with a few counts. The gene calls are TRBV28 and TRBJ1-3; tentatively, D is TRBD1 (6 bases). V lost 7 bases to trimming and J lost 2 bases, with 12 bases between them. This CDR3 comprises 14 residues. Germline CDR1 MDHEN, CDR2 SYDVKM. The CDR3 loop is CASTVGGTGNTIYF. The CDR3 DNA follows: TGTGCCAGCACCGTAGGGGGGACTGGAAACACCATATATTTT.

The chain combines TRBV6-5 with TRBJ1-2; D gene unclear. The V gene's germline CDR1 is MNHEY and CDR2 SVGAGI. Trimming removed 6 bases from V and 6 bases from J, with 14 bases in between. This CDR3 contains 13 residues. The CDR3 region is CASRGYLGDGYTF. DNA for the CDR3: TGTGCCAGCAGGGGGTATCTGGGCGATGGCTACACCTTC.

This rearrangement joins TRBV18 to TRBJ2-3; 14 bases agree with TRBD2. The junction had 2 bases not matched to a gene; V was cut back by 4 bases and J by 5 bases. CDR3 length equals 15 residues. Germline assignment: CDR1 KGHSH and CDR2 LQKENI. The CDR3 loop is CASSRGLAGGDTQYF. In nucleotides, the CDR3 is TGTGCCAGCTCACGAGGACTAGCGGGGGGAGATACGCAGTATTTT. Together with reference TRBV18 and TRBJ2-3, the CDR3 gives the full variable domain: NAGVMQNPRHLVRRRGQEARLRCSPMKGHSHVYWYRQLPEEGLKFMVYLQKENIIDESGMPKERFSAEFPKEGPSILRIQQVVRGDSAAYFCASSRGLAGGDTQYFGPGTRLTVL.

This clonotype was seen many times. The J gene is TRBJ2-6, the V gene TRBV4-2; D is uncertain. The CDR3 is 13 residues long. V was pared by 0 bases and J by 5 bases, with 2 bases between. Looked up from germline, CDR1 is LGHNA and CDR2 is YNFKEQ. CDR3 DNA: TGTGCCAGCAGCCAAGATAGGGCCAACGTCCTGACTTTC. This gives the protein CASSQDRANVLTF.

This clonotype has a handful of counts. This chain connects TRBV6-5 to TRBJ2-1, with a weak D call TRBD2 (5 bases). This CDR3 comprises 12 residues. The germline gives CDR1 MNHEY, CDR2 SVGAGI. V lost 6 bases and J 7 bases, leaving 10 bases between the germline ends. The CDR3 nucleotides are TGTGCCAGCAGCCCCGGGGAGAATGAGCAGTTCTTC. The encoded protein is CASSPGENEQFF.

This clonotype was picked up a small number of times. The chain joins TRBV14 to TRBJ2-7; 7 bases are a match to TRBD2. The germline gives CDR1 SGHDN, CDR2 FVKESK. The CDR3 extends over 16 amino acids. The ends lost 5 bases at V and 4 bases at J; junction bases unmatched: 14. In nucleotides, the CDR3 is TGTGCCAGCAGCTTCGGGGGGAGGATGGCTTTATACGAGCAGTACTTC. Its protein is CASSFGGRMALYEQYF.

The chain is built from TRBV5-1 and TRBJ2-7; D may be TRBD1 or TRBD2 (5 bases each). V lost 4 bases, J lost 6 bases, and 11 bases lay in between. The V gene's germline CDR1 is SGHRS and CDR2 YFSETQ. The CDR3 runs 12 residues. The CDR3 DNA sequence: TGCGCCAGCAGCCTCGAGGGGCGCGAGCAGTACTTC. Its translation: CASSLEGREQYF.

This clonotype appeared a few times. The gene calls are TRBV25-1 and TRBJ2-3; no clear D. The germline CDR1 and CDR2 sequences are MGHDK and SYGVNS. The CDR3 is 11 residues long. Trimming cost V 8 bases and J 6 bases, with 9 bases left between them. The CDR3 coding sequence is TGTGCCAGCGGAAGCAGGGATACGCAGTATTTT. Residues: CASGSRDTQYF.

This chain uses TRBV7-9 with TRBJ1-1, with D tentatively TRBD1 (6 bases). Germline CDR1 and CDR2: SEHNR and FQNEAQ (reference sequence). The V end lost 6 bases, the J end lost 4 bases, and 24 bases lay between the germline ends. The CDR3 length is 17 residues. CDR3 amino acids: CASRPPAVGSRGTEAFF. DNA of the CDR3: TGTGCCAGCAGACCCCCTGCGGTGGGGTCCAGGGGCACTGAAGCTTTCTTT.